The entry below describes one T cell receptor (beta chain). The entry originates in a study of blood T cell repertoires in COVID-19. Study in general: The samples span acute and convalescent COVID-19 from the United States, Italy and Spain. T cells, B-cell-depleted T cells, or PBMCs provided the cDNA or gDNA that served as material.

Profiling relied on immunoSEQ multiplex PCR, and the TCRdb table lists in-frame clones only, not all of them. The table records under 200,000 clones, about nine tenths of them present only once. Germline-derived CDR1 and CDR2 are LGHNA and YNFKEQ. This CDR3 contains 16 residues. The V gene end was trimmed by 4 bases and the J gene end by 2 bases; junction bases not matched to a gene: 8. The specimen sequenced was peripheral blood. This rearrangement joins TRBV4-2 to TRBJ1-2; TRBD1 agrees at 9 bases. This receptor was taken from a man in his late teens or twenties with active or convalescent COVID-19. CDR3 sequence reads: CASSPDATGGNYGYTF. The DNA of the CDR3 is TGTGCCAGCAGCCCTGATGCAACAGGGGGCAACTATGGCTACACCTTC.